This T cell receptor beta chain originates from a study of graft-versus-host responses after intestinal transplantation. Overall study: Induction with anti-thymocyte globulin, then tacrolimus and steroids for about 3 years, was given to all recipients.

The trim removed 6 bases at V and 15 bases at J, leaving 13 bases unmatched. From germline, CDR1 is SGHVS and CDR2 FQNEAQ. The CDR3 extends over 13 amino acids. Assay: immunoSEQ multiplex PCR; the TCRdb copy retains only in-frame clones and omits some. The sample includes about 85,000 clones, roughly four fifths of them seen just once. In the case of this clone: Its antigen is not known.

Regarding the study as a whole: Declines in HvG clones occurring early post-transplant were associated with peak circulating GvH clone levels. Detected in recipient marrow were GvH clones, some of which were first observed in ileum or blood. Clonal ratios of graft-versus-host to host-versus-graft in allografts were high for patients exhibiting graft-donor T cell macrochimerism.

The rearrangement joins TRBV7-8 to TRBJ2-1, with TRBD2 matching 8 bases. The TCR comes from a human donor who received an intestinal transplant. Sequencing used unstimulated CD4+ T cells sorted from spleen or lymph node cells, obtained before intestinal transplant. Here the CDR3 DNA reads TGTGCCAGCAGACCGGGGGGGACTGCCTACCGGTTCTTC. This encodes CASRPGGTAYRFF.